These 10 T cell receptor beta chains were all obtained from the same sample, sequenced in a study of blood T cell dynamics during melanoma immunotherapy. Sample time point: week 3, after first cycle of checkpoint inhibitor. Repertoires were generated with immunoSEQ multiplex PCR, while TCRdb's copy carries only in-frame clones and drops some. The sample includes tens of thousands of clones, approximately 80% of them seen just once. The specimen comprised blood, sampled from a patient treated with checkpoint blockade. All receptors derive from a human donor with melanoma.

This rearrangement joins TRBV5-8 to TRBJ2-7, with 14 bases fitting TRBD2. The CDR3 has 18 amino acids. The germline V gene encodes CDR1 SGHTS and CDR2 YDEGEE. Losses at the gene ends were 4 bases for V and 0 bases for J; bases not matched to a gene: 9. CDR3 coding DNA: TGTGCCAGCAGCGTGGTGGGACTAGCGGGGGCTTACTCCTACGAGCAGTACTTC. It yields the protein CASSVVGLAGAYSYEQYF.

CDR3 sequence reads: CASSPTVSQPQHF. The CDR3 DNA sequence: TGCGCCAGCAGCCCTACAGTGTCACAGCCCCAGCATTTT. The chain is built from TRBV4-1 and TRBJ1-5, with D uncertain. The V end lost 4 bases, the J end lost 7 bases, and 11 bases lay between the germline ends. The CDR3 runs 13 residues. Looked up from germline, CDR1 is MGHRA and CDR2 is YSYEKL.

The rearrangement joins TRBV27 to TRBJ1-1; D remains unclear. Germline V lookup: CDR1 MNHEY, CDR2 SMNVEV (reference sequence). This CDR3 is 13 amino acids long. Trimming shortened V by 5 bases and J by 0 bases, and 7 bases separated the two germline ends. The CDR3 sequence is CASSGQMNTEAFF. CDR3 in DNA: TGTGCCAGCAGTGGGCAGATGAACACTGAAGCTTTCTTT.

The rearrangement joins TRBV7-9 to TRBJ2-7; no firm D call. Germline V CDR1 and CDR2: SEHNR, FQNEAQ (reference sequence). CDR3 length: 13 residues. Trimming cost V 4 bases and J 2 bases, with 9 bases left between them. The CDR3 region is CASSYHGAYEQYF. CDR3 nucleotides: TGTGCCAGCAGCTATCATGGAGCCTACGAGCAGTACTTC.

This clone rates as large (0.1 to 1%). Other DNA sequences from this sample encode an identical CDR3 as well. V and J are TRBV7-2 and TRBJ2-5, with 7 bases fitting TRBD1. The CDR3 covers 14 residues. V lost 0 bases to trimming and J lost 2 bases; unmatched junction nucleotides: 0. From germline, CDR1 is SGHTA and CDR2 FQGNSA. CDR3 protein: CASSLAGQQETQYF. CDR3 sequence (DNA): TGTGCCAGCAGCTTAGCGGGACAGCAAGAGACCCAGTACTTC.

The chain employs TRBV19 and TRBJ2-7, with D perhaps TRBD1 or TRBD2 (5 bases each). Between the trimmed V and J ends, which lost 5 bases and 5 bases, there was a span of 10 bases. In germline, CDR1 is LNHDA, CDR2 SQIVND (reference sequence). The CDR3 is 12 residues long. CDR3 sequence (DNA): TGTGCCAGTAGTCCAGTGGGGGACGAGCAGTACTTC. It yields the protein CASSPVGDEQYF.

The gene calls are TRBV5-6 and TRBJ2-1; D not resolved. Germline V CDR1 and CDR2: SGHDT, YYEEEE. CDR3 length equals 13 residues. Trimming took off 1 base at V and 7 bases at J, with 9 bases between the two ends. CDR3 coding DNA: TGTGCCAGCAGCTTGTCCTTGGGTAATGAGCAGTTCTTC. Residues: CASSLSLGNEQFF.

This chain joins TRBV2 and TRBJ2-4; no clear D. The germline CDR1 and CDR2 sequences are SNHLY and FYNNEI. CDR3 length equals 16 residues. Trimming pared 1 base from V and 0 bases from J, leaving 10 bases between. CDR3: CASSEEGSRAKNIQYF. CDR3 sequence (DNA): TGTGCCAGCAGTGAAGAGGGCAGTCGAGCCAAAAACATTCAGTACTTC.

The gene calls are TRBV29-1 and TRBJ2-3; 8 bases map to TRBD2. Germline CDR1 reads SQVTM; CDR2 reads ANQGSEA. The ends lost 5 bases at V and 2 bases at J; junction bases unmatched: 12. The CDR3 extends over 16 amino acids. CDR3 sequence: CSVSGERETSTDTQYF. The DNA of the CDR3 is TGCAGCGTTTCTGGAGAGCGGGAGACCTCCACAGATACGCAGTATTTT.

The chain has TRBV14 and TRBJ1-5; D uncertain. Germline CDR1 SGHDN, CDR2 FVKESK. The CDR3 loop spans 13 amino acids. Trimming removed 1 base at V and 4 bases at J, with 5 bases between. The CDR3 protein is CASSQGLNQPQHF. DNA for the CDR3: TGTGCCAGCAGCCAAGGGTTGAATCAGCCCCAGCATTTT.